The clone carrying this TCR beta chain was seen just once. The antigen remains unidentified. A second PCR, run for roughly 7 to 11 cycles, used a sample-barcoded 5' primer plus a J-beta primer mix. Using its own MiXCR run on the 5' RACE reads, TCRdb lists one record per CDR3 protein. The top ten clones hold roughly 22% of a sample with roughly 800,000 distinct CDR3 sequences, roughly 64% of them seen once. Germline values: CDR1 LGHDT, CDR2 YNNKEL (reference sequence). CDR3 length: 16 residues. Losses at the gene ends were 1 base for V and 3 bases for J; bases not matched to a gene: 4. The source of the sample is a study of blood T cells in healthy people across ages. Per individual sample, total RNA of at least 6 micrograms was extracted. Study results and caveats: Any changes in expanded clonotypes were possibly confounded, as donor CMV status remained unknown.

This clonotype originated in a man aged 30-40 years in good health. This chain joins TRBV3-1 and TRBJ2-2; TRBD2 matches 8 bases. The source material was blood. CDR3 amino acids: CASSQAGGPDTGELFF. CDR3 sequence (DNA): TGTGCCAGCAGCCAAGCGGGAGGGCCGGACACCGGGGAGCTGTTTTTT. The full variable domain, its missing parts supplied by reference TRBV3-1 and TRBJ2-2, is DTAVSQTPKYLVTQMGNDKSIKCEQNLGHDTMYWYKQDSKKFLKIMFSYNNKELIINETVPNRFSPKSPDKAHLNLHINSLELGDSAVYFCASSQAGGPDTGELFFGEGSRLTVL.